The 29 T cell receptor beta chains presented below share a single source sample, sequenced in a study of beta chain features in type 1 diabetes. Study observations and caveats: TCRB CDR3s from Type 1 diabetes patients were moderately but significantly shorter in all four CD4+ subsets.

What was sequenced were expressed TCRB transcripts, since all of the isolated RNA had been reverse transcribed. Sequencing used immunoSEQ multiplex PCR; TCRdb keeps in-frame clones, though not all of them. The sample shows 240,000 or so clones, 14% of them seen only once. No antigens are known for them. The specimen sequenced was naive CD4+ T cells from blood. The receptor source for this set is a man younger than 40 with type 1 diabetes.

The genes are TRBV7-9 and TRBJ2-7; 12 nucleotides agree with TRBD2. V dropped 8 bases and J dropped 2; count of bases not matched to a gene: 7. The germline gives CDR1 SEHNR, CDR2 FQNEAQ (reference sequence). The CDR3 length is 15 residues. The CDR3 spells CASGRLAGEAYEQYF. The CDR3 bases are TGTGCCAGCGGTCGACTAGCGGGAGAAGCCTACGAGCAGTACTTC. The full variable domain, completed using reference TRBV7-9 and TRBJ2-7, is DTGVSQNPRHKITKRGQNVTFRCDPISEHNRLYWYRQTLGQGPEFLTYFQNEAQLEKSRLLSDRFSAERPKGSFSTLEIQRTEQGDSAMYLCASGRLAGEAYEQYFGPGTRLTVT.

In regard to this clone: The same CDR3 is also encoded by other DNA sequences in this sample. The CDR3 loop reads CSGQGYNEQFF. Here the CDR3 DNA reads TGCAGCGGACAGGGTTACAATGAGCAGTTCTTC. The chain employs TRBV29-1 and TRBJ2-1; TRBD1 agrees at 7 bases. Germline V CDR1 and CDR2: SQVTM, ANQGSEA. Germline trimming cut 7 bases from V and 4 bases from J; bases unmatched to any gene: 1. The CDR3 consists of 11 residues.

This clone was seen a few times. This sequence joins TRBV30 and TRBJ2-7; no clear D. The CDR3 has 11 residues. Germline V CDR1 and CDR2: GTSNPN, SVGIG (reference sequence). V lost 1 base to trimming and J lost 4 bases, with 5 bases between them. The CDR3 region is CAWSGAYEQYF. The CDR3, as DNA: TGTGCCTGGAGTGGAGCTTACGAGCAGTACTTC.

Only a few counts were recorded for this clone. The chain is built from TRBV6-1 and TRBJ1-1; the D gene is possibly TRBD1 (6 bases). The CDR3 is 14 residues long. Per germline, CDR1 MNHNS and CDR2 SASEGT. V lost 0 bases to trimming and J lost 6 bases, with 11 bases between them. The DNA of the CDR3 is TGTGCCAGCAGTGAAGCGACAGGCCGAGCTGAAGCTTTCTTT. It encodes CASSEATGRAEAFF.

In this sample, this clone turned up many times. This chain links TRBV7-9 with TRBJ2-1; 8 bases are shared with TRBD1. Looked up from germline, CDR1 is SEHNR and CDR2 is FQNEAQ (reference sequence). J gave up 3 bases and V 1 base, and 2 bases lay outside the gene matches. The CDR3 loop spans 15 amino acids. CDR3 protein: CASSLEGQVYNEQFF. CDR3 bases: TGTGCCAGCAGCTTAGAGGGACAGGTCTACAATGAGCAGTTCTTC.

This clone was counted a few times. The J gene is TRBJ2-1, the V gene TRBV5-6; possible D gene TRBD1, 6 bases. The germline CDR1 and CDR2 sequences are SGHDT and YYEEEE. This CDR3 comprises 12 residues. Trimming pared 4 bases from V and 6 bases from J, leaving 8 bases between. CDR3 sequence (DNA): TGTGCCAGCAGCGCAGGGGTCAATGAGCAGTTCTTC. The encoded protein is CASSAGVNEQFF.

The chain couples TRBV12-5 to TRBJ1-5, with TRBD1 matching 10 bases. V was clipped by 7 bases and J by 2 bases; unmatched bases: 8. The CDR3 has 16 amino acids. CDR1 LGHNT and CDR2 FRNRAP come from the germline V gene. In DNA form, the CDR3 reads TGTGCTAGTGCCACGACAGGGGGCGCGGGCAATCAGCCCCAGCATTTT. Protein sequence: CASATTGGAGNQPQHF.

This clone was observed a handful of times. The chain joins TRBV5-4 to TRBJ2-6; TRBD1 might be the D (6 bases). V lost 2 bases to trimming and J lost 2 bases, with 8 bases between them. Germline V gene lookup returns CDR1 SGHNT and CDR2 YYREEE (reference sequence). The CDR3 covers 15 residues. The CDR3 region has the DNA TGTGCCAGCAGCTTAGCAGGGGCTGGGGCCAACGTCCTGACTTTC. Translation: CASSLAGAGANVLTF.

This clone was detected a few times. The chain joins TRBV19 to TRBJ2-1; 11 bases agree with TRBD2. The CDR3 spans 17 residues. Germline values: CDR1 LNHDA, CDR2 SQIVND (reference sequence). V shed 1 base, J shed 6 bases, and the junction held 8 bases outside the gene matches. Here the CDR3 DNA reads TGTGCCAGTAGTATAGGCCTTTCTAGCGGGAGGCGCAATGAGCAGTTCTTC. This sequence encodes CASSIGLSSGRRNEQFF.

A few counts support this clone. The chain couples TRBV7-9 to TRBJ1-6; D might be TRBD1 (5 bases). From germline, CDR1 is SEHNR and CDR2 FQNEAQ (reference sequence). The germline V and J ends were trimmed by 4 bases and 8 bases, with 15 bases remaining between them. CDR3 length: 15 residues. CDR3 coding DNA: TGTGCCAGCAGCTCTTCGGACATGGTGGATTCACCCCTCCACTTT. Translating it yields CASSSSDMVDSPLHF.

The chain combines TRBV13 with TRBJ1-2, with 11 bases identical to TRBD1. CDR3 length equals 19 residues. The ends lost 6 bases at V and 3 bases at J; junction bases unmatched: 18. Germline V CDR1 and CDR2: PRHDT, FYEKMQ (reference sequence). The CDR3 DNA sequence: TGTGCCAGCAGTCGAAGACGGGACAGGGGGAGTGCGATTGACTATGGCTACACCTTC. Amino acids: CASSRRRDRGSAIDYGYTF.

This clone was found a few times. CDR3 loop: CSVGTLTGELFF. In DNA, the CDR3 is TGCAGCGTTGGGACTTTGACCGGGGAGCTGTTTTTT. The V call is TRBV29-1, the J call TRBJ2-2; D possibly corresponds to TRBD2 (5 bases). The V gene's germline CDR1 is SQVTM and CDR2 ANQGSEA. CDR3 length: 12 amino acids. V was clipped by 4 bases and J by 5 bases, with 8 bases between them.

The chain links TRBV30 to TRBJ2-5; 11 bases align to TRBD1. Germline V gives CDR1 GTSNPN, CDR2 SVGIG (reference sequence). CDR3 length: 17 residues. J gave up 2 bases and V 2 bases, and 10 bases lay outside the gene matches. The CDR3 here is CAWSIRRTGGGQETQYF. The CDR3 region has the DNA TGTGCCTGGAGTATTCGGCGGACAGGGGGCGGACAAGAGACCCAGTACTTC.

CDR3 nucleotide sequence: TGTGCCAGCAGTTCAGGAGGGACAGGGAACACTGAAGCTTTCTTT. Protein product: CASSSGGTGNTEAFF. The chain uses TRBV28 and TRBJ1-1, with 8 positions matching TRBD1. The V segment lost 4 bases and the J segment 1 base; nucleotides outside the gene matches: 5. The germline V gene has CDR1 MDHEN and CDR2 SYDVKM. This CDR3 has 15 residues.

This clone has a handful of counts. This chain connects TRBV5-1 to TRBJ2-1, with a possible D match to TRBD2 (5 bases). The germline CDR1 and CDR2 sequences are SGHRS and YFSETQ. The CDR3 is 14 residues long. Trimming took 4 bases from V and 4 from J, leaving 12 bases between them. CDR3 DNA: TGCGCCAGCAGCGGGCGGGCTGAATACAATGAGCAGTTCTTC. It translates to CASSGRAEYNEQFF.

This sequence joins TRBV18 and TRBJ2-7; 9 bases line up with TRBD1. Germline CDR1 reads KGHSH; CDR2 reads LQKENI. V lost 4 bases and J lost 5; bases outside the gene matches: 3. The CDR3 loop spans 13 amino acids. CDR3 nucleotide sequence: TGTGCCAGCTCACTGGGACAGGGTCACGAGCAGTACTTC. Protein sequence: CASSLGQGHEQYF.

The chain has TRBV5-6 and TRBJ1-1, with TRBD1 matching 9 bases. V shed 4 bases and J 4 bases; nucleotides not matched to a gene: 5. The germline V gene has CDR1 SGHDT and CDR2 YYEEEE. The CDR3 spans 14 residues. CDR3 nucleotide sequence: TGTGCCAGCAGCCTACACAGGGGGCTCACTGAAGCTTTCTTT. Translated, it gives CASSLHRGLTEAFF.

This clone was observed a handful of times. This rearrangement joins TRBV11-2 to TRBJ1-6, with a weak D call TRBD1 (6 bases). V shed 1 base and J shed 10 bases, with 11 bases lying between them. The CDR3 loop spans 14 amino acids. Per the germline V gene, CDR1 is SGHAT and CDR2 is FQNNGV. CDR3 region: CASSLVSRGSPLHF. DNA of the CDR3: TGTGCCAGCAGCTTAGTTAGCAGGGGCTCACCCCTCCACTTT.

This clone was found a few times. J is TRBJ1-2 and V is TRBV30; D call uncertain. This CDR3 region has 12 residues. The V and J ends lost 0 bases and 7 bases respectively, with 9 bases between them. Per germline, CDR1 GTSNPN and CDR2 SVGIG (reference sequence). The DNA of the CDR3 is TGTGCCTGGAGTGTGGGCCCCGGTGGCTACACCTTC. The encoded protein is CAWSVGPGGYTF.

The V and J genes are TRBV6-5 and TRBJ2-7; D might be TRBD1 (6 bases). Trimming pared 8 bases from V and 0 bases from J, leaving 11 bases between. This CDR3 spans 13 amino acids. Germline assignment: CDR1 MNHEY and CDR2 SVGAGI. The CDR3 reads CASQHRDSYEQYF. The CDR3 bases are TGTGCCAGCCAGCACAGGGACTCCTACGAGCAGTACTTC.

This rearrangement joins TRBV18 to TRBJ2-1; 9 nucleotides align to TRBD1. V dropped 2 bases and J dropped 6; count of bases not matched to a gene: 5. CDR1 is KGHSH, CDR2 LQKENI, per germline. The CDR3 loop spans 15 amino acids. The CDR3, as DNA: TGTGCCAGCTCACCAAGACAGGGGGACCGCAATGAGCAGTTCTTC. Translation gives CASSPRQGDRNEQFF.

The V gene is TRBV18, the J gene TRBJ2-5, with D unclear. The DNA end is a closer match to TRBJ2-7, so the J assignment may be wrong. This CDR3 is built from 14 residues. CDR1 KGHSH and CDR2 LQKENI come from the germline V gene. The CDR3 DNA follows: TGTGCCAGCTCTCCGACTGGTTCCTCCTACGAGCAGTACTTC. It is translated as CASSPTGSSYEQYF.

The rearrangement links TRBV15 to TRBJ2-7, with a weak D call TRBD1 (5 bases). The germline V and J ends were trimmed by 1 base and 7 bases, with 11 bases remaining between them. Germline assignment: CDR1 LNHNV and CDR2 YYDKDF (reference sequence). The CDR3 is 13 residues long. CDR3 loop: CATSRVTPGEQYF. CDR3 nucleotides: TGTGCCACCAGCAGAGTGACCCCAGGGGAGCAGTACTTC.

The chain has TRBV27 and TRBJ1-6, with D perhaps TRBD1 (6 bases). Trimming took off 6 bases at V and 0 bases at J, with 9 bases between the two ends. The CDR3 contains 15 residues. Germline assignment: CDR1 MNHEY and CDR2 SMNVEV (reference sequence). CDR3 DNA sequence: TGTGCCAGCAGAAACAGGGCCTCCTATAATTCACCCCTCCACTTT. This encodes CASRNRASYNSPLHF.

This clone was counted between two and nine times. This chain uses TRBV5-6 with TRBJ2-3; 11 bases are shared with TRBD2. The V segment lost 0 bases and the J segment 3 bases; nucleotides outside the gene matches: 9. CDR3 size: 18 residues. Germline V gene data show CDR1 as SGHDT and CDR2 as YYEEEE. The DNA for the CDR3 is TGTGCCAGCAGCTTGGAGGGACTAGCGGCCCTTCGTACAGATACGCAGTATTTT. Its protein is CASSLEGLAALRTDTQYF.

The rearrangement links TRBV4-1 to TRBJ2-7, with 11 bases that match TRBD2. V gave up 0 bases and J gave up 2 bases; unmatched junction bases: 3. There are 16 residues in the CDR3. Germline V gives CDR1 MGHRA, CDR2 YSYEKL. The CDR3 DNA reads as TGCGCCAGCAGCCAAGATCTAGCGGGGGGAGCCTACGAGCAGTACTTC. Translated, it gives CASSQDLAGGAYEQYF.

This sequence joins TRBV5-4 and TRBJ1-6, with D perhaps TRBD1 (6 bases). The CDR3 covers 15 residues. Germline V gives CDR1 SGHNT, CDR2 YYREEE (reference sequence). V was trimmed by 0 bases and J by 9 bases, leaving 13 bases between them. CDR3 bases: TGTGCCAGCAGCTTGGATTCGACAGGAGCTTCACCCCTCCACTTT. This encodes CASSLDSTGASPLHF.

This clone came up a few times. The rearrangement uses TRBV27 and TRBJ2-3; 7 positions agree with TRBD2. V shed 8 bases and J 0 bases; nucleotides not matched to a gene: 17. Germline CDR1 MNHEY, CDR2 SMNVEV (reference sequence). The CDR3 has 18 residues. This CDR3 is CASHKLGAGGSSTDTQYF. CDR3 nucleotide sequence: TGTGCCAGCCATAAACTAGGTGCCGGGGGGTCTAGCACAGATACGCAGTATTTT.

The chain joins TRBV11-2 to TRBJ1-4, with D perhaps TRBD1 (5 bases). CDR3 length: 13 residues. Trimming left V 4 bases short and J 12 bases short, with 15 bases between. Germline V gene lookup returns CDR1 SGHAT and CDR2 FQNNGV. The CDR3 nucleotides are TGTGCCAGCAGCTCAGCAGGGCCCGGTGAACTGTTTTTT. It translates to CASSSAGPGELFF.